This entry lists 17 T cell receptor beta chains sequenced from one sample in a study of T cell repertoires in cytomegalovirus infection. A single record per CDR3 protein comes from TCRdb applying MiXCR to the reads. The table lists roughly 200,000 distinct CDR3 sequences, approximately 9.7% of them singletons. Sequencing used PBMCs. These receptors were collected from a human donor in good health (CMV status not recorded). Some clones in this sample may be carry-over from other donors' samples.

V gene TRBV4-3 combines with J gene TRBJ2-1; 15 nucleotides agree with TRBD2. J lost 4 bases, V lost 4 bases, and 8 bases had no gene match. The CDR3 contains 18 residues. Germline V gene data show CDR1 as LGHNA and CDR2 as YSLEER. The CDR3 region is CASSLSGLAGGIYNEQFF. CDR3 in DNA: TGCGCCAGCAGCCTCTCGGGACTAGCGGGAGGTATATACAATGAGCAGTTCTTC.

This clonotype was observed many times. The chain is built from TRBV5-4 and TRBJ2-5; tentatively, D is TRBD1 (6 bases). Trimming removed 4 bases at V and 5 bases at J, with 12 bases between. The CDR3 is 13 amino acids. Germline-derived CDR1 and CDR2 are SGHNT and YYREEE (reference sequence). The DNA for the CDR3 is TGTGCCAGCAGCAATCGGACAGACGAGACCCAGTACTTC. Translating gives CASSNRTDETQYF.

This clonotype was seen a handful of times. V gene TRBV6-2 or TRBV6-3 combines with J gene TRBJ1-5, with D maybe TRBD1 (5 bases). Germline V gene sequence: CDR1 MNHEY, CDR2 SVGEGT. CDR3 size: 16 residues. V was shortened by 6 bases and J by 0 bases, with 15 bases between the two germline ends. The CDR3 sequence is CASSSGRTNSNQPQHF. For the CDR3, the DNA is TGTGCCAGCAGCTCGGGACGGACTAATAGCAATCAGCCCCAGCATTTT.

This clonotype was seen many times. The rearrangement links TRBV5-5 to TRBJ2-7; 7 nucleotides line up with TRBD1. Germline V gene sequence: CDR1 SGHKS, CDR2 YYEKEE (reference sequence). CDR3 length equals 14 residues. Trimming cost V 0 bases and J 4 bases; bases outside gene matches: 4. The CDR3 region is CASSLGGGTYEQYF. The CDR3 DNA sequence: TGTGCCAGCAGCTTGGGAGGGGGCACTTACGAGCAGTACTTC.

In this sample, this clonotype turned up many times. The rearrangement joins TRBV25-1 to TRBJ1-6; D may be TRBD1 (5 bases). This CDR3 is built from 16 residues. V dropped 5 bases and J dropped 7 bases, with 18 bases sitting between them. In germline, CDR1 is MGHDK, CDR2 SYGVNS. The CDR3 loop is CASSLAGLGANSPLHF. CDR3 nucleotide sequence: TGTGCCAGCAGTCTCGCAGGGCTAGGTGCGAATTCACCCCTCCACTTT.

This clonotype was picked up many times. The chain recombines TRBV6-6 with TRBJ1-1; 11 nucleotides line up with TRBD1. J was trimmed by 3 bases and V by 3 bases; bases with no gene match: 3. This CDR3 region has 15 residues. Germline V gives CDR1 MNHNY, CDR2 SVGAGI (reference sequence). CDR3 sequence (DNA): TGTGCCAGCAGTTATCCGGGACAGGGGGACACTGAAGCTTTCTTT. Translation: CASSYPGQGDTEAFF.

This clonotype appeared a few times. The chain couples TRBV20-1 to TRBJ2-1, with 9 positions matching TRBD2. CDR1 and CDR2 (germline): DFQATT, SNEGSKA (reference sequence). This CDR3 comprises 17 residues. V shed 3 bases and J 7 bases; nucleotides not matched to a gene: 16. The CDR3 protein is CSARALGAGGAKNEQFF. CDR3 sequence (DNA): TGCAGTGCTAGGGCTCTTGGGGCGGGAGGGGCTAAAAATGAGCAGTTCTTC.

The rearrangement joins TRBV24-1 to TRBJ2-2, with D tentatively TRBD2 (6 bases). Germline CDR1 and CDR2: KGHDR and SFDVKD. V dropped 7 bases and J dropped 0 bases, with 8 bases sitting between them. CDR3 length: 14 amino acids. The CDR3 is CATRQRANTGELFF. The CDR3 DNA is TGTGCCACCAGACAGCGGGCGAACACCGGGGAGCTGTTTTTT.

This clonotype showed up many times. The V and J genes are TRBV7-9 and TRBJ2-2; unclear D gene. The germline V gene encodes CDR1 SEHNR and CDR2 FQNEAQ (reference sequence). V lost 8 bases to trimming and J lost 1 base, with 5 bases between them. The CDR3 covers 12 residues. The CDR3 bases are TGTGCCAGCTTCAGGAACACCGGGGAGCTGTTTTTT. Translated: CASFRNTGELFF.

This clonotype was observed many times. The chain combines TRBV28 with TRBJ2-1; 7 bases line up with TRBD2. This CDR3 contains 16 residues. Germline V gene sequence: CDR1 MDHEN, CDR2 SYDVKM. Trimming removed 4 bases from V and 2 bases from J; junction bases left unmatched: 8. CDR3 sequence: CASSSPKREAYNEQFF. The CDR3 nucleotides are TGTGCCAGCAGTTCCCCCAAGCGGGAAGCCTACAATGAGCAGTTCTTC.

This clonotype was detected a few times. CDR3 protein: CASSFGVVFRGETYEQYF. The CDR3 DNA reads TGTGCCAGCAGTTTCGGGGTCGTTTTTCGGGGGGAAACCTACGAGCAGTACTTC. The V call is TRBV12-3 or TRBV12-4, the J call TRBJ2-7, with 7 bases lining up with TRBD2. The CDR3 extends over 18 amino acids. J lost 2 bases, V lost 3 bases, and 16 bases had no gene match.

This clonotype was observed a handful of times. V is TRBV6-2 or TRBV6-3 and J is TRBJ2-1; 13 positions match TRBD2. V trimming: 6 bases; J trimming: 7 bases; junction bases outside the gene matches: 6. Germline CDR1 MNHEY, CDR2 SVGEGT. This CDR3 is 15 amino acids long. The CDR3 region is CASSVGTSGKNEQFF. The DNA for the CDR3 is TGTGCCAGCAGCGTTGGGACTAGCGGGAAAAATGAGCAGTTCTTC.

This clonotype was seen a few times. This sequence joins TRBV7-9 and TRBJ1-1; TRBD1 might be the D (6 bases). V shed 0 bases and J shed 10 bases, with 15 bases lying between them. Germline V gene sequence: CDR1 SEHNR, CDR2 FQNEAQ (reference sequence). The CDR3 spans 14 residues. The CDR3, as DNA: TGTGCCAGCAGCTTAGCGTTACAGGGTGGCGGAGCTTTCTTT. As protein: CASSLALQGGGAFF.

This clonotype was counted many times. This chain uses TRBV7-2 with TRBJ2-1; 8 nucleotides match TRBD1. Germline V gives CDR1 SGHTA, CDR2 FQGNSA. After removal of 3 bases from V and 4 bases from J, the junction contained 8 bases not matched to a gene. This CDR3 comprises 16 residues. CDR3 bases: TGTGCCAGCAGCTTGCGGGCGGGACAGGCTTACAATGAGCAGTTCTTC. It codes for CASSLRAGQAYNEQFF. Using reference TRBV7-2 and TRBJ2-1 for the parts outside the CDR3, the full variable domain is GAGVSQSPSNKVTEKGKDVELRCDPISGHTALYWYRQSLGQGLEFLIYFQGNSAPDKSGLPSDRFSAERTGGSVSTLTIQRTQQEDSAVYLCASSLRAGQAYNEQFFGPGTRLTVL.

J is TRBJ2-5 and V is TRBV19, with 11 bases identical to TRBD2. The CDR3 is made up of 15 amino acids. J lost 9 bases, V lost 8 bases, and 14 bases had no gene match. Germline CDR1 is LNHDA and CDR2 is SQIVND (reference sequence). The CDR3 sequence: CASGLAGGPGMSQYF. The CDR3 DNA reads TGTGCCAGTGGGCTAGCGGGAGGCCCCGGGATGTCCCAGTACTTC.

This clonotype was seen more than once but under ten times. The CDR3 DNA is TGCGCCAGCACCCCAACAGGGTCCTCCCTGGAAGCTTTCTTT. This encodes CASTPTGSSLEAFF. V and J are TRBV5-1 and TRBJ1-1, with a possible D match to TRBD1 (6 bases). CDR3 size: 14 residues. Trimming took 6 bases from V and 8 from J, leaving 20 bases between them. Germline CDR1 SGHRS, CDR2 YFSETQ.

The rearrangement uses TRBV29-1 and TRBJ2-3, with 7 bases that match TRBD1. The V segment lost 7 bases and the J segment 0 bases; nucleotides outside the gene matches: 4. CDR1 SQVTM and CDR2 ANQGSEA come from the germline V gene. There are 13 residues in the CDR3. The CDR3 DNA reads TGCAGCGAAGGACAGGCTAGCACAGATACGCAGTATTTT. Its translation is CSEGQASTDTQYF.